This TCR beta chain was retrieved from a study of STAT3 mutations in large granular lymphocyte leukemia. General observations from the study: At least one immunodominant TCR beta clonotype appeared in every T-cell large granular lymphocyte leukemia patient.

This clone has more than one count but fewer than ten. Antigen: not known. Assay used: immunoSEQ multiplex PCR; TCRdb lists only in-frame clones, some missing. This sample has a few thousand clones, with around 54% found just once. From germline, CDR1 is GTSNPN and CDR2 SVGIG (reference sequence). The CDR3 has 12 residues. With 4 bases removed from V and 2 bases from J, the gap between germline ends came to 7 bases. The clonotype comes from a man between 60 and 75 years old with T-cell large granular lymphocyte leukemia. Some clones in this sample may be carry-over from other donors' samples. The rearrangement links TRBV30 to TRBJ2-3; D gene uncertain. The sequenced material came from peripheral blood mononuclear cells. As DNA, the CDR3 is TGTGCCTGGACCCGGACCACAGATACGCAGTATTTT. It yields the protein CAWTRTTDTQYF. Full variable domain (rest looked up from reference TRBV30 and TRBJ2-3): SQTIHQWPATLVQPVGSPLSLECTVEGTSNPNLYWYRQAAGRGLQLLFYSVGIGQISSEVPQNLSASRPQDRQFILSSKKLLLSDSGFYLCAWTRTTDTQYFGPGTRLTVL.